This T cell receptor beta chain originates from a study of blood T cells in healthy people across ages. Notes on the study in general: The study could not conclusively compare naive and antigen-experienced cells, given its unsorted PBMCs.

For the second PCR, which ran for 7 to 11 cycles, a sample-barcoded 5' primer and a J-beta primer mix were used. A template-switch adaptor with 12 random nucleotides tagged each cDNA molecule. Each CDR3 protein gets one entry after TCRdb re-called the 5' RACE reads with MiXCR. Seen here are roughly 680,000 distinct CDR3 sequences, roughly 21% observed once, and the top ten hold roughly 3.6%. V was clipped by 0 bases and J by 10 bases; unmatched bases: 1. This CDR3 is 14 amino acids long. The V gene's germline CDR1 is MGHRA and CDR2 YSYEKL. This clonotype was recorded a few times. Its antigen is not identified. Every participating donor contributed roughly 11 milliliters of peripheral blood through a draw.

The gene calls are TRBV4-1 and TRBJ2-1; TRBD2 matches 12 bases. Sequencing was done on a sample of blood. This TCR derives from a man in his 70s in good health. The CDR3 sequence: CASSQELAGGEQFF. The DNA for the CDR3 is TGCGCCAGCAGCCAAGAACTAGCGGGAGGAGAGCAGTTCTTC.